The sequence of this T cell receptor beta chain was determined in a study of T cell repertoires in cytomegalovirus infection. V lost 5 bases to trimming and J lost 1 base; unmatched junction nucleotides: 10. Looked up from germline, CDR1 is MNHEY and CDR2 is SVGAGI. The CDR3 has 16 residues. One entry per CDR3 protein, called by TCRdb with MiXCR from the reads. The sample shows more than 400,000 distinct CDR3 sequences, approximately 26% of them seen only once. Sequenced input: PBMCs. This TCR derives from a human donor in good health (CMV status not recorded). Some clones in this sample may be carry-over from other donors' samples. This chain joins TRBV6-5 and TRBJ2-5, with 7 bases lining up with TRBD2. The CDR3 nucleotides read TGTGCCAGCAGTCCCCTTGCTAGCGGTTTCCAAGAGACCCAGTACTTC. Its protein is CASSPLASGFQETQYF.